This TCR beta chain was recorded in a study of CD8 T cells in ankylosing spondylitis. One entry per CDR3 protein, called by TCRdb with MiXCR from the 5' RACE reads. The sample records under 200,000 distinct CDR3 sequences, 9.8% being singletons. V lost 5 bases and J lost 4, with 12 bases in between. The germline V gene has CDR1 LGHDT and CDR2 YNNKEL (reference sequence). The CDR3 totals 14 residues. The rearrangement links TRBV3-1 to TRBJ1-5; D might be TRBD1 (5 bases). This receptor was obtained from a female donor with ankylosing spondylitis or in good health (not recorded which). The sequenced sample was blood, either unsorted or a sorted T cell fraction (not recorded which). The CDR3: CASSSVGGNQPQHF. CDR3 in DNA: TGTGCCAGCAGCTCCGTGGGGGGAAATCAGCCCCAGCATTTT. The full variable domain, rest sourced from reference TRBV3-1 and TRBJ1-5, is DTAVSQTPKYLVTQMGNDKSIKCEQNLGHDTMYWYKQDSKKFLKIMFSYNNKELIINETVPNRFSPKSPDKAHLNLHINSLELGDSAVYFCASSSVGGNQPQHFGDGTRLSIL.